The 12 T cell receptor beta chains reported below all come from one sample, sequenced in a study of blood T cell repertoires in COVID-19 (dated by TCRdb to about 2020). Libraries came from the immunoSEQ multiplex PCR assay. Here the immuneACCESS table is served through TCRdb, limited to in-frame sequences with V and J called. Missing clones are a known gap in these copies; in checked studies unresolved V genes cover under half, and the rest lacks a known reason. Recorded for this sample are around 140,000 clones; about 81% of them occurred a single time. Jointly, the top ten make up 2% to 3% of the sample. What was sequenced was PBMCs or T cells enriched from blood (not recorded which). These receptors came from a man aged 35-49 years with acute COVID-19.

The rearrangement joins TRBV23-1 to TRBJ2-1; 7 nucleotides line up with TRBD2. TRBV23-1 is flagged as an ORF with uncertain function. The trim removed 3 bases at V and 3 bases at J, leaving 5 bases unmatched. CDR3 length: 15 residues. In nucleotides, the CDR3 is TGCGCCAGCAGTCAGGACGGGGGGATCTACAATGAGCAGTTCTTC. It encodes CASSQDGGIYNEQFF.

The V and J genes are TRBV4-2 and TRBJ1-2, with a possible D match to TRBD1 (6 bases). Germline CDR1 is LGHNA and CDR2 is YNFKEQ. V was trimmed by 0 bases and J by 0 bases, leaving 14 bases between them. There are 17 residues in the CDR3. The CDR3 sequence: CASSQDQGKGANYGYTF. DNA of the CDR3: TGTGCCAGCAGCCAAGATCAGGGGAAGGGAGCTAACTATGGCTACACCTTC.

The CDR3 here is CASSPLTGAYNEQFF. The DNA of the CDR3 is TGTGCCAGTAGTCCCCTGACAGGGGCCTACAATGAGCAGTTCTTC. The chain combines TRBV19 with TRBJ2-1; 8 nucleotides match TRBD1. This CDR3 spans 15 amino acids. V lost 5 bases to trimming and J lost 2 bases; unmatched junction nucleotides: 5. Germline V lookup: CDR1 LNHDA, CDR2 SQIVND (reference sequence). Based on the CDR3 plus reference TRBV19 and TRBJ2-1, the full variable domain is DGGITQSPKYLFRKEGQNVTLSCEQNLNHDAMYWYRQDPGQGLRLIYYSQIVNDFQKGDIAEGYSVSREKKESFPLTVTSAQKNPTAFYLCASSPLTGAYNEQFFGPGTRLTVL.

V usage is TRBV6-5 and J usage is TRBJ1-1; a weak D match, TRBD1 (5 bases). The germline gives CDR1 MNHEY, CDR2 SVGAGI. V lost 2 bases and J lost 7, with 8 bases in between. CDR3 size: 12 residues. The CDR3 nucleotides are TGTGCCAGCAGTTACCAGGGTATTGAAGCTTTCTTT. This gives the protein CASSYQGIEAFF.

This chain joins TRBV9 and TRBJ1-1; tentative D call: TRBD1 (6 bases). CDR1 and CDR2 from the germline V gene are SGDLS and YYNGEE. CDR3 length: 15 amino acids. Trimming removed 4 bases from V and 0 bases from J, with 13 bases in between. The CDR3 nucleotides read TGTGCCAGCAGCCGGGGGGGCGGACTGAACACTGAAGCTTTCTTT. Protein: CASSRGGGLNTEAFF.

The V gene is TRBV18, the J gene TRBJ2-3; D remains unclear. V was shortened by 1 base and J by 6 bases, with 8 bases between the two germline ends. This CDR3 is 13 amino acids long. CDR1 and CDR2 from the germline V gene are KGHSH and LQKENI. DNA of the CDR3: TGTGCCAGCTCACCACAGGAGAGGGATACGCAGTATTTT. Translated: CASSPQERDTQYF.

In this sample, this clone turned up a few times. The chain joins TRBV18 to TRBJ2-3; the D gene is possibly TRBD2 (5 bases). Germline V gene lookup returns CDR1 KGHSH and CDR2 LQKENI. The CDR3 runs to 17 residues. The V and J ends lost 5 bases and 0 bases respectively, with 18 bases between them. DNA of the CDR3: TGTGCCAGCTCAGTTACGCGGCAGCTAGCTAGCACAGATACGCAGTATTTT. It codes for CASSVTRQLASTDTQYF.

This clone was seen only a few times. The rearrangement uses TRBV6-5 and TRBJ1-1; TRBD1 matches 7 bases. CDR1 is MNHEY, CDR2 SVGAGI, per germline. With V trimmed by 6 bases and J by 5 bases, 12 bases remained unmatched. The CDR3 length is 15 residues. DNA for the CDR3: TGTGCCAGCAGCACTAGAGGGACAGCGATGACTGAAGCTTTCTTT. This translates into CASSTRGTAMTEAFF.

The chain combines TRBV7-3 with TRBJ2-1; 12 bases are shared with TRBD2. Looked up from germline, CDR1 is SGHTA and CDR2 is FQGTGA. V was clipped by 2 bases and J by 12 bases; unmatched bases: 2. The CDR3 consists of 13 residues. This CDR3 reads CASSLLAGGPQFF. The CDR3 coding sequence is TGTGCCAGCAGCTTACTAGCGGGAGGGCCGCAGTTCTTC.

V usage is TRBV2 and J usage is TRBJ1-3; perhaps TRBD1 as D (5 bases). This CDR3 is built from 17 residues. Germline-derived CDR1 and CDR2 are SNHLY and FYNNEI. The V and J ends lost 4 bases and 2 bases respectively, with 18 bases between them. The CDR3 sequence: CASSVERVGHAGNTIYF. CDR3 bases: TGTGCCAGCAGTGTGGAACGTGTAGGACACGCTGGAAACACCATATATTTT.

J is TRBJ2-1 and V is TRBV11-3, with a possible D match to TRBD2 (6 bases). Per the germline V gene, CDR1 is SGHNT and CDR2 is YENEEA. The CDR3 totals 14 residues. The V end lost 1 base, the J end lost 4 bases, and 8 bases lay between the germline ends. The CDR3 loop reads CASSLGGEYNEQFF. The CDR3 bases are TGTGCCAGCAGCTTAGGCGGGGAGTACAATGAGCAGTTCTTC.

Only a few counts were recorded for this clone. The chain joins TRBV27 to TRBJ2-1; 7 positions match TRBD1. CDR1 is MNHEY, CDR2 SMNVEV, per germline (reference sequence). V lost 5 bases and J lost 9; bases outside the gene matches: 7. The CDR3 is 13 amino acids. Here the CDR3 reads CASSIIGGREQFF. The CDR3 DNA follows: TGTGCCAGCAGTATCATAGGGGGCCGTGAGCAGTTCTTC.